Many counts were recorded for the clone carrying this T cell receptor (beta chain). The target antigen is unknown. TCRdb analysed the 5' RACE reads with MiXCR anew, one entry per CDR3 protein. The sample has about 200,000 distinct CDR3 sequences, 7% to 8% seen once; the top ten hold 14%. The data were obtained in a study of CD8 T cells in ankylosing spondylitis. Whole-study findings and limits: It was reported that disease-linked clones were significantly enriched in matched ankylosing spondylitis synovial fluid. A motif of under ten highly homologous TCR beta variants was seen as apparently characteristic of ankylosing spondylitis blood. Disease-linked clones bore a CD8+ phenotype and were relatively rare in peripheral blood.

This sequence was found in a male donor with ankylosing spondylitis. Sequencing used blood, either unsorted or a sorted T cell fraction (not recorded which).

CDR3 DNA: TGTGCCATCAAACTGGGGACGGCCTACAATGAGCAGTTCTTC. This codes for CAIKLGTAYNEQFF. The chain has TRBV10-3 and TRBJ2-1; D could derive from TRBD1 or TRBD2 (5 bases each). The CDR3 totals 14 residues. The V end lost 7 bases, the J end lost 2 bases, and 12 bases lay between the germline ends. From germline, CDR1 is ENHRY and CDR2 SYGVKD.